Below, 18 T cell receptor beta chains from the same sample are listed, as sequenced in a study of T cell responses to AZD1222 COVID-19 vaccine. Sequenced by immunoSEQ multiplex PCR; TCRdb stores in-frame clones only, minus some. Altogether approximately 150,000 clones are present, approximately 89% being singletons, with the ten largest covering roughly 1.5%. The material was peripheral blood, obtained 28 days after the second AZD1222 dose. The source is an adult who received the AZD1222 COVID-19 vaccine.

This clone was detected a few times. The V and J genes are TRBV19 and TRBJ1-3; weak D call: TRBD1 (5 bases). The CDR3 length is 14 residues. The ends were cut back, 5 bases at V and 7 bases at J, with 15 bases in the middle. Germline CDR1 LNHDA, CDR2 SQIVND (reference sequence). CDR3 region: CASSVSGTGNTIYF. In nucleotides, the CDR3 is TGTGCCAGTAGTGTATCCGGGACGGGGAACACCATATATTTT.

The chain couples TRBV28 to TRBJ1-1; the match to TRBD1 covers 8 bases. J lost 1 base, V lost 6 bases, and 7 bases had no gene match. CDR3 length equals 15 residues. Germline assignment: CDR1 MDHEN and CDR2 SYDVKM. The CDR3 protein is CASRSPTGENTEAFF. The CDR3, as DNA: TGTGCCAGCAGATCCCCGACAGGGGAGAACACTGAAGCTTTCTTT.

In its sample, this clone was seen a few times. The chain recombines TRBV30 with TRBJ1-3; no definite D call. The CDR3 contains 17 residues. Per the germline V gene, CDR1 is GTSNPN and CDR2 is SVGIG (reference sequence). V was shortened by 1 base and J by 4 bases, with 20 bases between the two germline ends. The CDR3 DNA is TGTGCCTGGAGTGGTAGGGAGCGATATGGGTCGGGAAACACCATATATTTT. Amino acids: CAWSGRERYGSGNTIYF.

The chain employs TRBV6-6 and TRBJ2-3; D is tentatively TRBD1 or TRBD2 (5 bases each). The CDR3 has 14 amino acids. Germline CDR1 and CDR2: MNHNY and SVGAGI (reference sequence). V lost 6 bases and J lost 0, with 10 bases in between. The CDR3 loop reads CASSSGTSTDTQYF. CDR3 bases: TGTGCCAGCAGCTCCGGGACGAGCACAGATACGCAGTATTTT.

CDR3 coding DNA: TGTGCCAGCAGCCCCGGGACAGGGGGCCGGTATAGCAATCAGCCCCAGCATTTT. Protein: CASSPGTGGRYSNQPQHF. This chain links TRBV11-2 with TRBJ1-5; 12 nucleotides agree with TRBD1. The CDR3 runs 18 residues. Germline assignment: CDR1 SGHAT and CDR2 FQNNGV. Trimming took 5 bases from V and 0 from J; bases not matched to a gene: 8.

V usage is TRBV7-9 and J usage is TRBJ1-1, with D perhaps TRBD1 (6 bases). The length of the CDR3 is 13 residues. V was trimmed by 10 bases and J by 5 bases, leaving 17 bases between them. CDR1 is SEHNR, CDR2 FQNEAQ, per germline (reference sequence). This chain's CDR3 is CATSQGGLTEAFF. Here the CDR3 DNA reads TGTGCCACCTCACAGGGAGGGCTGACTGAAGCTTTCTTT.

The V call is TRBV7-9, the J call TRBJ2-1; D is perhaps TRBD2 (5 bases). V lost 4 bases and J 1 base, leaving 11 bases between the germline ends. The V gene's germline CDR1 is SEHNR and CDR2 FQNEAQ (reference sequence). The CDR3 runs to 15 residues. CDR3 region: CASSSPPGSYNEQFF. CDR3 in DNA: TGTGCCAGCAGCTCCCCCCCGGGGTCCTACAATGAGCAGTTCTTC. Variable domain in full (rest from reference TRBV7-9 and TRBJ2-1): DTGVSQNPRHKITKRGQNVTFRCDPISEHNRLYWYRQTLGQGPEFLTYFQNEAQLEKSRLLSDRFSAERPKGSFSTLEIQRTEQGDSAMYLCASSSPPGSYNEQFFGPGTRLTVL.

The chain combines TRBV9 with TRBJ1-2, with TRBD1 matching 9 bases. CDR1 and CDR2 (germline): SGDLS, YYNGEE. The J segment lost 6 bases and the V segment lost 0 bases, leaving 0 bases of the junction unmatched. This CDR3 has 13 amino acids. The DNA for the CDR3 is TGTGCCAGCAGCGTAGACAGGGGGCATGGCTACACCTTC. The encoded protein is CASSVDRGHGYTF.

The sample holds one count of this clone. The chain combines TRBV7-3 with TRBJ2-2; TRBD1 aligns across 8 bases. From germline, CDR1 is SGHTA and CDR2 FQGTGA. The CDR3 extends over 16 amino acids. With 5 bases clipped from V and 1 base from J, the junction kept 6 bases outside the gene matches. CDR3 in amino acids: CASSPMGTGNTGELFF. The CDR3 DNA sequence: TGTGCCAGCAGCCCCATGGGGACAGGGAACACCGGGGAGCTGTTTTTT.

The J gene is TRBJ1-1, the V gene TRBV6-5; D not resolved. CDR3 length: 14 residues. V was cut by 2 bases and J by 2 bases, with 9 bases left in between. Germline CDR1 is MNHEY and CDR2 is SVGAGI. DNA for the CDR3: TGTGCCAGCAGTTACGGACGGGTAAACACTGAAGCTTTCTTT. This codes for CASSYGRVNTEAFF.

The chain has TRBV6-5 and TRBJ1-1; D is unresolved. This CDR3 is built from 14 residues. Germline values: CDR1 MNHEY, CDR2 SVGAGI. The ends were cut back, 4 bases at V and 1 base at J, with 10 bases in the middle. This CDR3 is CASSSLSRNTEAFF. CDR3 DNA: TGTGCCAGCAGTTCCCTATCCAGGAACACTGAAGCTTTCTTT.

The genes are TRBV4-1 and TRBJ2-5; 13 nucleotides agree with TRBD2. V trimming: 0 bases; J trimming: 2 bases; junction bases outside the gene matches: 9. Germline assignment: CDR1 MGHRA and CDR2 YSYEKL. The length of the CDR3 is 19 residues. The CDR3 spells CASSQDWTSGSGGQETQYF. The CDR3 coding sequence is TGCGCCAGCAGCCAAGATTGGACTAGCGGGAGTGGAGGGCAAGAGACCCAGTACTTC.

This clone was counted between two and nine times. The rearrangement uses TRBV19 and TRBJ1-1, with no clear D. The CDR3 runs 14 residues. Trimming pared 9 bases from V and 0 bases from J, leaving 14 bases between. Germline V gives CDR1 LNHDA, CDR2 SQIVND (reference sequence). CDR3 sequence: CASGRRSMNTEAFF. DNA for the CDR3: TGTGCCAGCGGGAGGAGGAGCATGAACACTGAAGCTTTCTTT. The full variable domain, rest sourced from reference TRBV19 and TRBJ1-1, is DGGITQSPKYLFRKEGQNVTLSCEQNLNHDAMYWYRQDPGQGLRLIYYSQIVNDFQKGDIAEGYSVSREKKESFPLTVTSAQKNPTAFYLCASGRRSMNTEAFFGQGTRLTVV.

The rearrangement links TRBV2 to TRBJ1-6, with TRBD1 as a possible D gene (5 bases). Germline assignment: CDR1 SNHLY and CDR2 FYNNEI. V was pared by 8 bases and J by 7 bases, with 12 bases between. The length of the CDR3 is 13 residues. CDR3 amino acids: CASFIRENSPLHF. In DNA, the CDR3 is TGTGCCAGCTTTATCAGGGAAAATTCACCCCTCCACTTT. The whole variable domain, remainder taken from reference TRBV2 and TRBJ1-6, is EPEVTQTPSHQVTQMGQEVILRCVPISNHLYFYWYRQILGQKVEFLVSFYNNEISEKSEIFDDQFSVERPDGSNFTLKIRSTKLEDSAMYFCASFIRENSPLHFGNGTRLTVT.

V gene TRBV29-1 combines with J gene TRBJ1-2; D is ambiguous. Germline CDR1 SQVTM, CDR2 ANQGSEA. V shed 7 bases and J shed 4 bases, with 19 bases lying between them. The CDR3 has 14 residues. CDR3 DNA: TGCAGCGGGAGCGGGGATGCTGGGTCCTATGGCTACACCTTC. Residues: CSGSGDAGSYGYTF.

This chain uses TRBV3-1 (or the pseudogene TRBV3-2) with TRBJ2-7; D might be TRBD2 (7 bases). Germline V gene lookup returns CDR1 LGHDT and CDR2 YNNKEL (reference sequence). The CDR3 has 17 amino acids. V was shortened by 0 bases and J by 0 bases, with 15 bases between the two germline ends. CDR3 in amino acids: CASSQDIGGGSSYEQYF. CDR3 DNA: TGTGCCAGCAGCCAAGATATAGGGGGAGGGAGCTCCTACGAGCAGTACTTC.

This chain connects TRBV5-6 to TRBJ1-1; tentatively, D is TRBD1 (5 bases). Germline CDR1 SGHDT, CDR2 YYEEEE. The length of the CDR3 is 12 residues. V lost 6 bases and J 6 bases, leaving 12 bases between the germline ends. DNA for the CDR3: TGTGCCAGCATCGACCAGGGTTCTGAAGCTTTCTTT. Encoded protein: CASIDQGSEAFF.

The chain uses TRBV20-1 and TRBJ2-1, with TRBD2 matching over 11 bases. This CDR3 spans 15 amino acids. V was pared by 3 bases and J by 2 bases, with 3 bases of the junction left unmatched. Germline V CDR1 and CDR2: DFQATT, SNEGSKA (reference sequence). For the CDR3, the DNA is TGCAGTGCTAGTACACTAGCGGGGGCCTACAATGAGCAGTTCTTC. Encoded protein: CSASTLAGAYNEQFF.